This is a list of T cell receptor beta chains from one sample in a study of CD8+ T cells in alopecia areata. TCRdb's table, derived via immunoSEQ multiplex PCR, lists solely in-frame clones and lacks some. The data hold about 150,000 clones, with 47% observed a single time. Input material: CD4+ T cells sorted from blood. The receptors here all came from a human donor with alopecia areata. CDR3s include the opening cysteine and the closing phenylalanine or tryptophan. The order of the fields is clone size, D gene, V gene, J gene, CDR3 protein, CDR3 DNA. D genes are given only for firm matches. Rows may omit the clone size; those that give it use once, few, many or a size class.

size: NA; D: NA; V: TRBV2; J: TRBJ2-1; CDR3: CASTGGEYNEQFF; DNA: TGTGCCAGCACTGGAGGTGAATACAATGAGCAGTTCTTC
size: few; D: TRBD2; V: TRBV5-1; J: TRBJ2-4; CDR3: CASSLGTSGRWTKNIQYF; DNA: TGCGCCAGCAGCTTAGGGACTAGCGGGAGATGGACCAAAAACATTCAGTACTTC
size: few; D: TRBD1; V: TRBV29-1; J: TRBJ1-4; CDR3: CSARDRGLPGANEKLFF; DNA: TGCAGCGCACGTGACAGGGGGCTCCCCGGGGCTAATGAAAAACTGTTTTTT
size: NA; D: TRBD2; V: TRBV28; J: TRBJ2-3; CDR3: CASSSVAGGTDTQYF; DNA: TGTGCCAGCAGTTCCGTAGCGGGAGGGACAGATACGCAGTATTTT
size: NA; D: NA; V: TRBV30; J: TRBJ2-7; CDR3: CAWTPGGYEQYF; DNA: TGTGCCTGGACCCCAGGCGGCTACGAGCAGTACTTC
size: once; D: TRBD2; V: TRBV6-5; J: TRBJ2-1; CDR3: CASSSGTSSYNEQFF; DNA: TGTGCCAGCTCCTCCGGGACTAGCAGCTACAATGAGCAGTTCTTC
size: NA; D: TRBD1; V: TRBV29-1; J: TRBJ1-1; CDR3: CSAAGTENTEAFF; DNA: TGCAGCGCCGCCGGGACAGAGAACACTGAAGCTTTCTTT
size: NA; D: NA; V: TRBV7-8; J: TRBJ2-4; CDR3: CASSLFSKRNIQYF; DNA: TGTGCCAGCAGCCTTTTTTCAAAAAGGAACATTCAGTACTTC
size: NA; D: NA; V: TRBV5-1; J: TRBJ1-5; CDR3: CASSLAGSSGPQHF; DNA: TGCGCCAGCAGCTTGGCTGGATCCTCGGGCCCCCAGCATTTT
size: few; D: NA; V: TRBV25-1; J: TRBJ2-5; CDR3: CASSEDEGTQETQYF; DNA: TGTGCCAGCAGTGAAGACGAAGGGACACAAGAGACCCAGTACTTC
size: NA; D: NA; V: TRBV29-1; J: TRBJ2-7; CDR3: CSAQGGGELYEQYF; DNA: TGCAGCGCACAGGGTGGGGGGGAACTCTACGAGCAGTACTTC
size: NA; D: NA; V: TRBV28; J: TRBJ2-3; CDR3: CASRAGTADTQYF; DNA: TGTGCCAGCAGGGCGGGGACAGCAGATACGCAGTATTTT
size: NA; D: NA; V: TRBV5-1; J: TRBJ2-7; CDR3: CASSLVLGGTSYEQYF; DNA: TGCGCCAGCAGCTTGGTCCTCGGCGGGACGTCCTACGAGCAGTACTTC
size: NA; D: TRBD1; V: TRBV28; J: TRBJ2-7; CDR3: CASSPILTGNEQYF; DNA: TGTGCCAGCAGTCCAATACTGACAGGGAACGAGCAGTACTTC
size: NA; D: NA; V: TRBV2; J: TRBJ2-5; CDR3: CASSIEETQYF; DNA: TGTGCCAGCAGCATCGAAGAGACCCAGTACTTC
size: NA; D: NA; V: TRBV5-4; J: TRBJ2-3; CDR3: CASSLLAEDSRTQYF; DNA: TGTGCCAGCAGCTTGCTCGCGGAGGATTCCCGAACGCAGTATTTT
size: NA; D: TRBD1; V: TRBV5-1; J: TRBJ2-2; CDR3: CASSLGQGNTGELFF; DNA: TGCGCCAGCAGCTTGGGACAGGGAAACACCGGGGAGCTGTTTTTT
size: NA; D: NA; V: TRBV5-1; J: TRBJ2-2; CDR3: CASSPRGAPGTGELFF; DNA: TGCGCCAGCAGCCCACGGGGGGCGCCGGGCACCGGGGAGCTGTTTTTT
size: NA; D: NA; V: TRBV6-5; J: TRBJ1-2; CDR3: CASSLHGDSYGYTF; DNA: TGTGCCAGCAGTCTCCACGGGGATTCGTATGGCTACACCTTC
size: NA; D: NA; V: TRBV29-1; J: TRBJ1-1; CDR3: CSVHRAGDTEAFF; DNA: TGCAGCGTTCACAGGGCGGGGGACACTGAAGCTTTCTTT
size: once; D: NA; V: TRBV2; J: TRBJ1-5; CDR3: CASSLSGSNQPQHF; DNA: TGTGCCAGCAGCTTATCAGGGAGCAATCAGCCCCAGCATTTT
size: NA; D: NA; V: TRBV2; J: TRBJ2-7; CDR3: CASSEPARGTLHYEQYF; DNA: TGTGCCAGCAGTGAACCAGCGAGGGGGACACTACACTACGAGCAGTACTTC
size: few; D: NA; V: TRBV15; J: TRBJ2-7; CDR3: CATSRDRVSYEQYF; DNA: TGTGCCACCAGCAGAGATCGCGTCAGCTACGAGCAGTACTTC
size: NA; D: NA; V: TRBV6-5; J: TRBJ2-7; CDR3: CASSRRWESGYEQYF; DNA: TGTGCCAGCAGTCGTCGGTGGGAGTCGGGGTACGAGCAGTACTTC
size: few; D: NA; V: TRBV29-1; J: TRBJ2-7; CDR3: CSTWTAGSAGYEQYF; DNA: TGCAGCACGTGGACGGCGGGCTCAGCAGGCTACGAGCAGTACTTC
size: NA; D: NA; V: TRBV4-1; J: TRBJ2-7; CDR3: CASSQDGREQYF; DNA: TGCGCCAGCAGCCAAGACGGCCGGGAGCAGTACTTC
size: few; D: TRBD2; V: TRBV29-1; J: TRBJ2-7; CDR3: CSVEDLRSGRTSYEQYF; DNA: TGCAGCGTTGAAGATCTTCGTAGCGGGAGGACCTCCTACGAGCAGTACTTC
size: NA; D: NA; V: TRBV20-1; J: TRBJ2-7; CDR3: CSASPLYEQYF; DNA: TGCAGTGCTAGTCCACTCTACGAGCAGTACTTC
size: few; D: NA; V: TRBV4-2; J: TRBJ2-5; CDR3: CASSQWTGQETQYF; DNA: TGTGCCAGCAGCCAATGGACGGGCCAAGAGACCCAGTACTTC
size: NA; D: TRBD2; V: TRBV4-1; J: TRBJ2-1; CDR3: CASSQDRASGSVEQFF; DNA: TGCGCCAGCAGCCAAGATAGGGCTAGCGGGAGTGTTGAGCAGTTCTTC
size: NA; D: NA; V: TRBV28; J: TRBJ2-2; CDR3: CASSPLGVDGELFF; DNA: TGTGCCAGCAGTCCCCTCGGGGTAGACGGGGAGCTGTTTTTT
size: NA; D: NA; V: TRBV29-1; J: TRBJ1-1; CDR3: CSAGTSIRTEAFF; DNA: TGCAGCGCTGGGACTTCCATCAGGACTGAAGCTTTCTTT
size: few; D: NA; V: TRBV30; J: TRBJ2-5; CDR3: CAWSRRQQETQYF; DNA: TGTGCCTGGAGTCGTCGACAGCAAGAGACCCAGTACTTC
size: NA; D: TRBD1; V: TRBV11-2; J: TRBJ1-2; CDR3: CASSLDRDRSYTF; DNA: TGTGCCAGCAGCTTAGATCGGGACAGATCCTACACCTTC
size: NA; D: TRBD2; V: TRBV28; J: TRBJ2-7; CDR3: CASRGYGTTSYEQYF; DNA: TGTGCCAGCAGGGGTTACGGGACTACTTCCTACGAGCAGTACTTC
size: NA; D: NA; V: TRBV7-9; J: TRBJ2-2; CDR3: CANARSNTGELFF; DNA: TGTGCCAACGCCAGGTCCAACACCGGGGAGCTGTTTTTT
size: NA; D: NA; V: TRBV5-1; J: TRBJ2-3; CDR3: CASSLATSLGPDTQYF; DNA: TGCGCCAGCAGCTTGGCGACAAGTTTAGGTCCAGATACGCAGTATTTT